One and the same sample provided the 17 T cell receptor beta chains below, sequenced in a study of technical replicates of blood from several donors. The assay was immunoSEQ multiplex PCR, and TCRdb's table has in-frame clones only and misses some. The sample records roughly 80,000 clones, approximately 90% being singletons. The material sequenced was T cells isolated from PBMCs. Every receptor here comes from a human donor in good health.

V gene TRBV18 combines with J gene TRBJ1-2; 10 bases map to TRBD1. This CDR3 is built from 14 residues. Germline CDR1 reads KGHSH; CDR2 reads LQKENI. J gave up 3 bases and V 6 bases, and 4 bases lay outside the gene matches. CDR3 region: CASSSGTGDYGYTF. Written as DNA, the CDR3 is TGTGCCAGCTCTTCCGGGACAGGGGACTATGGCTACACCTTC. Looking up the rest from reference TRBV18 and TRBJ1-2 gives the full variable domain: NAGVMQNPRHLVRRRGQEARLRCSPMKGHSHVYWYRQLPEEGLKFMVYLQKENIIDESGMPKERFSAEFPKEGPSILRIQQVVRGDSAAYFCASSSGTGDYGYTFGSGTRLTVV.

The V and J genes are TRBV5-8 and TRBJ1-1; weak D call: TRBD1 (5 bases). Deletions cut 0 bases from V and 3 bases from J, with 18 bases between. Germline V gene lookup returns CDR1 SGHTS and CDR2 YDEGEE. This CDR3 has 17 residues. The CDR3 coding sequence is TGTGCCAGCAGCTTGGAGGAGTTTGGGGCAGGGTACACTGAAGCTTTCTTT. Encoded protein: CASSLEEFGAGYTEAFF.

This clone was detected once. The chain joins TRBV19 to TRBJ2-5; D is perhaps TRBD2 (6 bases). The CDR3 contains 13 residues. Germline V gene lookup returns CDR1 LNHDA and CDR2 SQIVND (reference sequence). Trimming cost V 5 bases and J 5 bases, with 12 bases left between them. CDR3 in amino acids: CASSPGLQETQYF. DNA for the CDR3: TGTGCCAGTAGTCCGGGACTGCAGGAGACCCAGTACTTC. Filled out from reference TRBV19 and TRBJ2-5, the complete variable domain reads DGGITQSPKYLFRKEGQNVTLSCEQNLNHDAMYWYRQDPGQGLRLIYYSQIVNDFQKGDIAEGYSVSREKKESFPLTVTSAQKNPTAFYLCASSPGLQETQYFGPGTRLLVL.

The rearrangement joins TRBV9 to TRBJ2-1; TRBD2 matches 11 bases. This CDR3 has 17 residues. With V trimmed by 0 bases and J by 0 bases, 2 bases remained unmatched. CDR1 is SGDLS and CDR2 is YYNGEE in the germline V gene. This chain's CDR3 is CASSVEGLAASYNEQFF. In nucleotides, the CDR3 is TGTGCCAGCAGCGTAGAGGGACTAGCGGCCTCCTACAATGAGCAGTTCTTC.

This rearrangement joins TRBV11-2 to TRBJ2-1, with no clear D. V lost 1 base to trimming and J lost 5 bases, with 6 bases between them. CDR3 length: 13 amino acids. Germline CDR1 SGHAT, CDR2 FQNNGV. As DNA, the CDR3 is TGTGCCAGCAGCTTAGGGCTGAACAATGAGCAGTTCTTC. It specifies CASSLGLNNEQFF.

The rearrangement uses TRBV30 and TRBJ1-1; tentative D call: TRBD1 (6 bases). Trimming stripped 6 bases from V and 5 bases from J, with 22 bases between. The CDR3 has 15 amino acids. Germline loops: CDR1 GTSNPN, CDR2 SVGIG (reference sequence). The CDR3 loop is CACLTQVLRGTEAFF. In nucleotides, the CDR3 is TGTGCCTGTTTGACTCAGGTCCTTAGGGGGACTGAAGCTTTCTTT.

The rearrangement uses TRBV7-2 and TRBJ1-5, with D perhaps TRBD1 (5 bases). Germline CDR1 and CDR2: SGHTA and FQGNSA. Trimming pared 1 base from V and 4 bases from J, leaving 11 bases between. The CDR3 is 15 amino acids. This CDR3 is CASSLGGGGNQPQHF. Written as DNA, the CDR3 is TGTGCCAGCAGCTTAGGTGGGGGGGGTAATCAGCCCCAGCATTTT.

The chain combines TRBV4-1 with TRBJ2-7; 8 bases are a match to TRBD1. V dropped 1 base and J dropped 1; count of bases not matched to a gene: 6. Per the germline V gene, CDR1 is MGHRA and CDR2 is YSYEKL. The CDR3 consists of 16 residues. CDR3 sequence (DNA): TGCGCCAGCAGCCAAGGAACAGGACAGGGATCCTACGAGCAGTACTTC. Its translation is CASSQGTGQGSYEQYF.

The chain carries TRBV2 and TRBJ1-5, with 7 bases aligning to TRBD1. Germline V gene sequence: CDR1 SNHLY, CDR2 FYNNEI. CDR3 length: 15 amino acids. Losses at the gene ends were 6 bases for V and 2 bases for J; bases not matched to a gene: 7. CDR3 amino acids: CASRSLQGGNQPQHF. The CDR3 bases are TGTGCCAGCAGGAGTTTGCAGGGGGGCAATCAGCCCCAGCATTTT.

The V gene is TRBV7-8, the J gene TRBJ1-1; D unclear. Germline-derived CDR1 and CDR2 are SGHVS and FQNEAQ. Trimming left V 1 base short and J 7 bases short, with 19 bases between. The CDR3 totals 16 residues. CDR3 protein: CASSLGVQEPFFEAFF. The CDR3 nucleotides read TGTGCCAGCAGCTTAGGAGTCCAGGAACCTTTTTTTGAAGCTTTCTTT.

CDR3: CAWKRETPAGELFF. CDR3 DNA: TGTGCCTGGAAGCGGGAGACCCCCGCCGGGGAGCTGTTTTTT. The chain combines TRBV30 with TRBJ2-2, with TRBD2 matching 8 bases. Germline V gene lookup returns CDR1 GTSNPN and CDR2 SVGIG (reference sequence). CDR3 length: 14 amino acids. V shed 4 bases and J 6 bases; nucleotides not matched to a gene: 7.

This clone was seen more than once but under ten times. Here the CDR3 reads CASSLQGVEAFF. CDR3 in DNA: TGTGCCAGCAGCTTGCAAGGAGTTGAAGCTTTCTTT. The chain is built from TRBV5-6 and TRBJ1-1; D is uncertain. This CDR3 region has 12 residues. Germline-derived CDR1 and CDR2 are SGHDT and YYEEEE. The ends were cut back, 1 base at V and 7 bases at J, with 8 bases in the middle.

The rearrangement joins TRBV7-2 to TRBJ2-1, with a tentative D call TRBD2 (6 bases). This CDR3 region has 14 residues. V lost 3 bases to trimming and J lost 0 bases, with 6 bases between them. CDR1 and CDR2 (germline): SGHTA, FQGNSA. Here the CDR3 reads CASSLTSSYNEQFF. The CDR3 nucleotides are TGTGCCAGCAGCTTGACTAGCTCCTACAATGAGCAGTTCTTC.

The rearrangement joins TRBV6-5 to TRBJ1-2; no definite D call. This CDR3 has 13 residues. Trimming removed 6 bases at V and 2 bases at J, with 10 bases between. CDR1 is MNHEY, CDR2 SVGAGI, per germline. CDR3 bases: TGTGCCAGCAGCGTGGACTCAAACTATGGCTACACCTTC. Translation: CASSVDSNYGYTF.

The chain uses TRBV19 and TRBJ2-5, with D tentatively TRBD1 (6 bases). V lost 0 bases and J 2 bases, leaving 19 bases between the germline ends. The V gene's germline CDR1 is LNHDA and CDR2 SQIVND (reference sequence). The CDR3 is made up of 18 amino acids. CDR3 nucleotide sequence: TGTGCCAGTAGTATAGATGGGGGCGGCAGAACGAGGCAAGAGACCCAGTACTTC. Encoded protein: CASSIDGGGRTRQETQYF.

This chain links TRBV19 with TRBJ2-1; 9 nucleotides align to TRBD2. The J segment lost 4 bases and the V segment lost 6 bases, leaving 13 bases of the junction unmatched. This CDR3 comprises 17 residues. Looked up from germline, CDR1 is LNHDA and CDR2 is SQIVND (reference sequence). The CDR3 region is CASSISGRNKGYNEQFF. As DNA, the CDR3 is TGTGCCAGTAGCATTAGCGGGAGAAATAAGGGATACAATGAGCAGTTCTTC.

V gene TRBV5-1 combines with J gene TRBJ2-3, with TRBD2 matching over 11 bases. V lost 4 bases, J lost 5 bases, and 15 bases stayed unmatched. From germline, CDR1 is SGHRS and CDR2 YFSETQ. CDR3 length: 18 amino acids. CDR3 sequence: CASSGALTSGSRRDTQYF. As DNA, the CDR3 is TGCGCCAGCAGCGGCGCGCTTACTAGCGGGAGCCGGAGAGATACGCAGTATTTT.